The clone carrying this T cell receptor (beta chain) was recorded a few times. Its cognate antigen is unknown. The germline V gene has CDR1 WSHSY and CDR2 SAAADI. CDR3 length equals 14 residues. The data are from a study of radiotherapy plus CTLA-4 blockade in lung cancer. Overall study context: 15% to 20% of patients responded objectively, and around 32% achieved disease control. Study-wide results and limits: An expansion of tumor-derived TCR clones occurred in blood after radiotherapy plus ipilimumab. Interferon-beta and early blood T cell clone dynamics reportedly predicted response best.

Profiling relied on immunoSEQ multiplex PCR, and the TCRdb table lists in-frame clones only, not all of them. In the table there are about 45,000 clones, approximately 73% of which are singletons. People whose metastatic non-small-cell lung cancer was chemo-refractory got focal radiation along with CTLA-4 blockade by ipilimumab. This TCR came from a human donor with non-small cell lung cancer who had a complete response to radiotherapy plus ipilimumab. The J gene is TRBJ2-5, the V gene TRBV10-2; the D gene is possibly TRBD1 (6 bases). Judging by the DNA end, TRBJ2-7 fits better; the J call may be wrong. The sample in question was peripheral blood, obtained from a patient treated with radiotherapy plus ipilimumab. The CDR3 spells CASSESTGTYEQYF. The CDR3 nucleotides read TGCGCCAGCAGTGAGTCAACAGGGACCTACGAGCAGTACTTC.